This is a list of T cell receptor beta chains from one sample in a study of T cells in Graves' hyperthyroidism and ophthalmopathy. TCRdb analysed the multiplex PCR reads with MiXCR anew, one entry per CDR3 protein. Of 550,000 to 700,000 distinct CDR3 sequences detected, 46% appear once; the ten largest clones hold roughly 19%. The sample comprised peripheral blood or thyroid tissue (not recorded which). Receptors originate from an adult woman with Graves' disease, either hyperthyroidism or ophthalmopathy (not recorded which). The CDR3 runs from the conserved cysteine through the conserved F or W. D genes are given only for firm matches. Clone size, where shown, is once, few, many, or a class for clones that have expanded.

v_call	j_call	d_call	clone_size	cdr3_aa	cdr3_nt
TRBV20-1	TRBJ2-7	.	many	CSAREINGPNEQYF	TGCAGTGCTAGAGAGATTAACGGACCCAACGAGCAGTACTTC
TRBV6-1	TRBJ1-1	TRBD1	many	CASHRDRGRSEAFF	TGTGCCAGTCACCGGGACAGGGGAAGGTCTGAAGCTTTCTTT
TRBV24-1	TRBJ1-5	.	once	CATSDFRSGQPQHF	TGTGCCACCAGTGATTTCAGGAGTGGTCAGCCCCAGCATTTT
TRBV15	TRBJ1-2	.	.	CATSSDLNYGYTF	TGTGCCACCAGCAGCGACCTAAACTATGGCTACACCTTC
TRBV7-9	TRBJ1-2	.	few	CASSLTSGYGYTF	TGTGCCAGCAGCTTAACTTCGGGTTATGGCTACACCTTC
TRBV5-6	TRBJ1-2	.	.	CASSLTGMGIYGYTF	TGTGCCAGCAGCTTGACAGGGATGGGGATCTATGGCTACACCTTC
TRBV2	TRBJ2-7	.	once	CASAKLARHEQYF	TGTGCCAGCGCCAAACTTGCGCGCCACGAGCAGTACTTC
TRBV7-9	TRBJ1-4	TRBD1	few	CASSQGTGGKLFF	TGTGCCAGCAGCCAAGGGACAGGCGGAAAACTGTTTTTT
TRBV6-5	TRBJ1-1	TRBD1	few	CASSRGSNSEAFF	TGTGCCAGCAGCAGGGGGTCTAATTCTGAAGCTTTCTTT
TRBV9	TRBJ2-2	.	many	CASSVARGSDTGELFF	TGTGCCAGCAGCGTAGCTCGGGGGTCGGACACCGGGGAGCTGTTTTTT
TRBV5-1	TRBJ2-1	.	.	CASSLWGSRDEQFF	TGCGCCAGCAGCTTATGGGGGAGTCGAGATGAGCAGTTCTTC
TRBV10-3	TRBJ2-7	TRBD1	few	CATLGDSPYEQYF	TGTGCCACCTTGGGGGACAGTCCCTACGAGCAGTACTTC
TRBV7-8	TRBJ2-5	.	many	CASSFSSGGLKETQYF	TGTGCCAGCAGCTTTAGTAGTGGAGGGCTCAAAGAGACCCAGTACTTC
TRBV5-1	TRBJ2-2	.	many	CASSLGNTGELFF	TGCGCCAGCAGCTTGGGGAACACCGGGGAGCTGTTTTTT
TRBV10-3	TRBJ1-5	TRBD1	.	CASRQGSQPQHF	TGTGCCAGTCGACAGGGTAGTCAGCCCCAGCATTTT
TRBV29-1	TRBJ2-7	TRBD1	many	CSVERGPLAYEQYF	TGCAGCGTTGAGAGGGGGCCGCTGGCCTACGAGCAGTACTTC
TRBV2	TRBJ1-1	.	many	CASSDARANTEAFF	TGTGCCAGCAGTGATGCCAGGGCAAACACTGAAGCTTTCTTT
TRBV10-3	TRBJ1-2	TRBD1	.	CAISTPGQGYGYTF	TGTGCCATCAGTACGCCGGGACAGGGATATGGCTACACCTTC
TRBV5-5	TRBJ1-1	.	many	CASGRSSEAFF	TGTGCCAGCGGTAGGAGCTCTGAAGCTTTCTTT
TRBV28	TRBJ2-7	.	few	CASSLHSFVYEQYF	TGTGCCAGCAGTTTGCACAGCTTTGTTTACGAGCAGTACTTC
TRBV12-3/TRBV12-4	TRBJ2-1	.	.	CAISESTGGRKFF	TGTGCCATCAGTGAGTCAACTGGCGGCCGGAAGTTCTTC
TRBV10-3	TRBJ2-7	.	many	CAISGRTIDGLEQYF	TGTGCCATCAGTGGTAGGACTATTGATGGGCTAGAGCAGTACTTC
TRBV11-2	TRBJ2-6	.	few	CASSSRQANVLTF	TGTGCCAGCAGTTCGCGTCAGGCCAACGTCCTGACTTTC
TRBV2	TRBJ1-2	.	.	CASSEEGTSYTF	TGTGCCAGCAGTGAAGAGGGGACTAGCTACACCTTC
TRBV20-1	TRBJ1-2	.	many	CSASVPGDGYTF	TGCAGTGCTAGCGTCCCGGGGGATGGCTACACCTTC
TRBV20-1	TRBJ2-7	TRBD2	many	CSASRLAGDYEQYF	TGCAGTGCTAGTAGACTAGCGGGAGACTACGAGCAGTACTTC
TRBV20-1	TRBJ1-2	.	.	CSASDRAGYTF	TGCAGTGCTAGTGATCGGGCTGGCTACACCTTC
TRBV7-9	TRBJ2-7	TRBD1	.	CASSTEDRGRAEQYF	TGTGCCAGCAGCACCGAGGACAGGGGTCGAGCCGAGCAGTACTTC
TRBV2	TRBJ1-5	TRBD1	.	CASRVGQGSNQPQHF	TGTGCCAGCAGGGTGGGACAGGGGAGCAATCAGCCCCAGCATTTT
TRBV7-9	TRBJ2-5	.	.	CASSLASGFHQETQYF	TGTGCCAGCAGCTTAGCGTCGGGGTTCCACCAAGAGACCCAGTACTTC
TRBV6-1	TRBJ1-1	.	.	CASTGSRGTEAFF	TGTGCCAGCACGGGGAGCCGAGGAACTGAAGCTTTCTTT
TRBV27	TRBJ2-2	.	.	CASSWGANTGELFF	TGTGCCAGCAGTTGGGGGGCGAACACCGGGGAGCTGTTTTTT
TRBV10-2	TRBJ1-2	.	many	CASSDSRAGTHLLPGGYTF	TGCGCCAGCAGTGACTCGAGGGCAGGGACCCACCTGTTGCCTGGTGGCTACACCTTC
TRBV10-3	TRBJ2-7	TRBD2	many	CAISDSGSGRDEQYF	TGTGCCATCAGCGACTCAGGTAGCGGGAGAGACGAGCAGTACTTC
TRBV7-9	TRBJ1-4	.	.	CAGSLRSGVIEKLFF	TGTGCCGGCAGCTTACGGTCAGGGGTTATCGAAAAACTCTTTTTT
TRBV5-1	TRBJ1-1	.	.	CASRRDEPQAFF	TGCGCCAGCAGGCGCGATGAGCCCCAAGCTTTCTTT
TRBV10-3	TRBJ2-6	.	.	CAIRDSMTGANVLTF	TGTGCCATCAGAGACTCCATGACTGGGGCCAACGTCCTGACTTTC
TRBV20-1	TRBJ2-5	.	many	CSARDSGRGETQYF	TGCAGTGCTAGAGATAGTGGTAGAGGAGAGACCCAGTACTTC
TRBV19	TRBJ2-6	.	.	CASSIRTVNVLTF	TGTGCCAGTAGTATCCGGACAGTCAACGTCCTGACTTTC
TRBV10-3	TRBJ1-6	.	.	CAISERGDNSPLHF	TGTGCCATCAGTGAGAGGGGGGATAATTCACCCCTCCACTTT
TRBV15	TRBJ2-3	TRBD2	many	CATSSASGSTDTQYF	TGTGCCACCAGCAGTGCTAGCGGGAGCACAGATACGCAGTATTTT
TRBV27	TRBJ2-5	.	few	CASSLSGEQTQYF	TGTGCCAGCAGTTTATCGGGCGAACAGACCCAGTACTTC
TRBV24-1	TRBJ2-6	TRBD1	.	CATSDPLTGAGANVLTF	TGTGCCACCAGTGATCCGCTGACAGGGGCTGGGGCCAACGTCCTGACTTTC
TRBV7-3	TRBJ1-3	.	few	CASSFTKSGNTIYF	TGTGCCAGCAGCTTTACAAAATCTGGAAACACCATATATTTT
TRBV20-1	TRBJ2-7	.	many	CSAPVRGAYEQYF	TGCAGTGCACCGGTTAGGGGAGCCTACGAGCAGTACTTC
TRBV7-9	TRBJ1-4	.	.	CASSSLGRGEKLFF	TGTGCCAGCAGCTCCCTTGGTCGGGGGGAAAAACTGTTTTTT
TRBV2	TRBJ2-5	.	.	CASSVDLMRPQYF	TGTGCCAGCAGTGTGGACTTAATGCGGCCCCAGTACTTC
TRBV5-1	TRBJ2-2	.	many	CASSLSRLRGAIGELFF	TGCGCCAGCAGCTTGAGTCGGCTGAGGGGGGCGATCGGGGAGCTGTTTTTT
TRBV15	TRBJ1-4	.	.	CATSRAKRGYRDEKLFF	TGTGCCACCAGCAGAGCCAAGAGGGGGTACAGAGATGAAAAACTGTTTTTT